These 6 T cell receptor beta chains originate from one sample sequenced in a study of control samples from healthy donors and cancer patients. The protocol was immunoSEQ multiplex PCR, while the TCRdb copy is restricted to in-frame clones and leaves out a portion. The table includes about 130,000 clones, almost 95% detected once. Source material: PBMCs. The receptors were gathered from a man older than 75 with head and neck cancer.

The V call is TRBV10-3, the J call TRBJ2-2; 9 bases agree with TRBD2. The CDR3 extends over 17 amino acids. Germline loops: CDR1 ENHRY, CDR2 SYGVKD. After removal of 1 base from V and 0 bases from J, the junction contained 3 bases not matched to a gene. CDR3: CAISEYPSGANTGELFF. CDR3 sequence (DNA): TGTGCCATCAGTGAGTACCCTAGCGGGGCGAACACCGGGGAGCTGTTTTTT.

The chain couples TRBV6-1 to TRBJ2-3, with D unclear. The CDR3 runs to 13 residues. Trimming left V 3 bases short and J 4 bases short, with 8 bases between. Germline CDR1 MNHNS, CDR2 SASEGT. The CDR3 nucleotides read TGTGCCAGCAGTGATTGGCGATCAGATACGCAGTATTTT. It specifies CASSDWRSDTQYF.

V is TRBV24-1 and J is TRBJ2-1; the D gene could be TRBD1 or TRBD2 (6 bases each). Trimming removed 6 bases at V and 10 bases at J, with 24 bases between. The CDR3 sequence is 16 residues long. Per germline, CDR1 KGHDR and CDR2 SFDVKD. Here the CDR3 reads CATSPGGTGGGGEQFF. The DNA for the CDR3 is TGTGCCACCAGTCCCGGTGGTACCGGGGGCGGAGGCGAGCAGTTCTTC.

The genes are TRBV6-5 and TRBJ1-2, with D possibly being TRBD1 (5 bases). CDR3 length: 10 amino acids. Looked up from germline, CDR1 is MNHEY and CDR2 is SVGAGI. V was shortened by 8 bases and J by 8 bases, with 9 bases between the two germline ends. CDR3 loop: CASEGRGYTF. CDR3 sequence (DNA): TGTGCCAGCGAGGGGCGCGGCTACACCTTC.

CDR3 sequence: CASGSRGVFDMNTEAFF. The CDR3 DNA follows: TGTGCTAGTGGTTCCCGTGGGGTATTCGATATGAACACTGAAGCTTTCTTT. This chain connects TRBV12-5 to TRBJ1-1, with D hard to call. This CDR3 spans 17 amino acids. CDR1 and CDR2 from the germline V gene are LGHNT and FRNRAP. V lost 4 bases, J lost 0 bases, and 18 bases lay in between.

The genes are TRBV19 and TRBJ2-7; the match to TRBD2 covers 11 bases. Germline CDR1 reads LNHDA; CDR2 reads SQIVND (reference sequence). The CDR3 runs to 14 residues. Unmatched junction bases numbered 5, after V lost 6 bases and J lost 4 bases. The CDR3: CASSPSGRLYEQYF. CDR3 sequence (DNA): TGTGCCAGTAGCCCTAGCGGGAGGTTGTACGAGCAGTACTTC.